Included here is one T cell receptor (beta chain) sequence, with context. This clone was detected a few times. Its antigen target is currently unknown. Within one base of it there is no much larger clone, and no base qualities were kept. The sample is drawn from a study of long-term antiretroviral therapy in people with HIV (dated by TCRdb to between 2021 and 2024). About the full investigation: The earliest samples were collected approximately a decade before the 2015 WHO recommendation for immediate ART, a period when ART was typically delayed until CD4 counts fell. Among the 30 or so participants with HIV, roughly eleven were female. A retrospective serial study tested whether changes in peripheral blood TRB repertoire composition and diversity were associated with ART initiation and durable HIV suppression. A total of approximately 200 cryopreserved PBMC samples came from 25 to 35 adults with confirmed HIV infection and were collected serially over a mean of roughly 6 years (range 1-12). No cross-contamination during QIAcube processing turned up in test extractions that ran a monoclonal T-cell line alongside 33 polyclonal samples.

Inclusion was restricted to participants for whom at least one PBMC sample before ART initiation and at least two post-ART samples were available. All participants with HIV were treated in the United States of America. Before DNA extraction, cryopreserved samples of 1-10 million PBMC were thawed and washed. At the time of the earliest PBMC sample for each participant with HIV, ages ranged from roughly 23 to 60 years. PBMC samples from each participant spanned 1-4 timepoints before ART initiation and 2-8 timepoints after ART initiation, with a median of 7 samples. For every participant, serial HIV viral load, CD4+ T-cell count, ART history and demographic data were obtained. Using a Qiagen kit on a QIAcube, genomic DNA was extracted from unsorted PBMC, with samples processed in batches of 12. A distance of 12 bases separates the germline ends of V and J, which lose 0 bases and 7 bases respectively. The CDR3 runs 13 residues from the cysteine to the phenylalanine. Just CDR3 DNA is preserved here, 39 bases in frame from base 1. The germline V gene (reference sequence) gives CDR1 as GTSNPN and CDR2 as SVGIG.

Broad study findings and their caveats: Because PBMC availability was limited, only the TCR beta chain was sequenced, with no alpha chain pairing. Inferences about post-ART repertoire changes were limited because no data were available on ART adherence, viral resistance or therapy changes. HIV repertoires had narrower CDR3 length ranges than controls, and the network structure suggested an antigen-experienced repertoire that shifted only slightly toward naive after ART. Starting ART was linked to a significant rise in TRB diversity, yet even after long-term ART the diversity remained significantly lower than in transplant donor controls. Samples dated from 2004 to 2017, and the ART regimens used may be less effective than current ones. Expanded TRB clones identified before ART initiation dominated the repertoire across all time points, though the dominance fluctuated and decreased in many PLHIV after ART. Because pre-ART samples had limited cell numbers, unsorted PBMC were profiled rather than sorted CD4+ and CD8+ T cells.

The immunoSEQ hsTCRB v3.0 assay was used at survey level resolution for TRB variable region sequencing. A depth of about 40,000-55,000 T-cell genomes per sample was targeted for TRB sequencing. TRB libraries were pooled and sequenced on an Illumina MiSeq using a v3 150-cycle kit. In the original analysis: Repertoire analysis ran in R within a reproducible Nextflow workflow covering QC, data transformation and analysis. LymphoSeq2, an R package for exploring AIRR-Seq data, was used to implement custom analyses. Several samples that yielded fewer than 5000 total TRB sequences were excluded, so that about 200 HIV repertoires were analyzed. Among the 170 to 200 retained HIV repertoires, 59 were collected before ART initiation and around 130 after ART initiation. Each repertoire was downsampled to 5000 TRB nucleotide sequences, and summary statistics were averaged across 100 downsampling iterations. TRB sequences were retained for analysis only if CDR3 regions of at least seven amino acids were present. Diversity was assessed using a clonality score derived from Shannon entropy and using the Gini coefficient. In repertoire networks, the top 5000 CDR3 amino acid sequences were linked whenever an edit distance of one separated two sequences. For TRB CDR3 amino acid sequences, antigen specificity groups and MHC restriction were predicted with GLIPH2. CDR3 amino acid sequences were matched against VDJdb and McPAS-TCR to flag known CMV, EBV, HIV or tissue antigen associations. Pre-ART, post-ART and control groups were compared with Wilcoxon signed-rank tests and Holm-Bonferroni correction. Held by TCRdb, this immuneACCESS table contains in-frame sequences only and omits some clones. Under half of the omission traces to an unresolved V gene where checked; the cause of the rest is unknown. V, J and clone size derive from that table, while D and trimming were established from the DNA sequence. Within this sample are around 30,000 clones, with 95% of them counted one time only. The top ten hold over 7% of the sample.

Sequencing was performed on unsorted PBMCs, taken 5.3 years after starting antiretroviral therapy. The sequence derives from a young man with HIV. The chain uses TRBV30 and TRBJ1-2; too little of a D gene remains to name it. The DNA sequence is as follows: TGTGCCTGGAGTGTAATGGCGGTTCTTGGCTACACCTTC. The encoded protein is CAWSVMAVLGYTF.